At least ten counts were recorded for the clone carrying this T cell receptor (beta chain). No antigen is known for it. The sample belongs to a study of T-cell reconstitution after alpha-beta-depleted transplantation in children. Broader study findings: By about two months after transplant, alpha-beta T cells reportedly arose from several hundred graft clones that had expanded. Some patients owed their high day-60 TCRbeta diversity to surviving recipient T cells and thymic progenitors. T-cell numbers and diversity one year post-transplant derived largely from freshly generated T cells.

The CDR3 contains 14 residues. Germline loops: CDR1 DFQATT, CDR2 SNEGSKA (reference sequence). V lost 6 bases, J lost 0 bases, and 11 bases lay in between. Unique molecular identifiers were incorporated when the TCRbeta library was constructed. TCRdb fed the PCR reads into MiXCR, producing one record per CDR3 protein. The sample shows about 150,000 distinct CDR3 sequences, over 8.5% of them seen only once. The genes are TRBV20-1 and TRBJ2-2; tentatively, D is TRBD1 (6 bases). The receptor was derived from a boy aged 2 to 10 with acute myeloid leukemia, due to receive a stem cell transplant. The sequences come from PBMCs, collected before TCRalphabeta/CD19-depleted stem cell transplant. The DNA for the CDR3 is TGCAGTGCAACGACAGGACCGAACACCGGGGAGCTGTTTTTT. Its protein is CSATTGPNTGELFF.